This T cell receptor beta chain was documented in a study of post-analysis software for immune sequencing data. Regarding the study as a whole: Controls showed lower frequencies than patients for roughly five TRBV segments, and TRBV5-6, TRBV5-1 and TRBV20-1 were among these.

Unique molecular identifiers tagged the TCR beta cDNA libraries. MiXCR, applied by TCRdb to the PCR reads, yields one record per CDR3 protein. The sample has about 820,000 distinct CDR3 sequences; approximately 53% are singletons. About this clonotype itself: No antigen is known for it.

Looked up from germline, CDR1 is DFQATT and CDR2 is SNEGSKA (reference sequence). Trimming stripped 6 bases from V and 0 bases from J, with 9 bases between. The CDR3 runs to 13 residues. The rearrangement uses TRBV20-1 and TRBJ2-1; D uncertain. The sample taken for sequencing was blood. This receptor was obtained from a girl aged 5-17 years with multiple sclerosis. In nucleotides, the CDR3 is TGCAGTGCCGCAGTGAGCTCCTACAATGAGCAGTTCTTC. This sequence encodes CSAAVSSYNEQFF.